This paragraph reports one T cell receptor beta chain. The sample comes from a study of CD8+ T cells in alopecia areata. Trimming cost V 2 bases and J 5 bases; bases outside gene matches: 7. The CDR3 totals 16 residues. CDR1 is SGHTA, CDR2 FQGTGA, per germline. Treatment indicated: oral pan-JAK inhibitor, 5-10 mg twice daily. Sorting separated CD4+ and CD8+ T cells out of PBMCs. Extraction of RNA preceded its reverse transcription into cDNA, which served as the sequencing template. Profiled with immunoSEQ multiplex PCR; TCRdb holds only in-frame clones, not every one. In the table there are roughly 190,000 clones, 50% to 60% of which are singletons.

The receptor was isolated from a human donor with alopecia areata. The starting material was CD4+ T cells sorted from blood, obtained at week 4, from a patient treated with tofacitinib. V usage is TRBV7-3 and J usage is TRBJ2-3; 10 nucleotides match TRBD2. DNA of the CDR3: TGTGCCAGCAGCTTAGGAGCGGGGGGGCCGAAAGATACGCAGTATTTT. This sequence encodes CASSLGAGGPKDTQYF.